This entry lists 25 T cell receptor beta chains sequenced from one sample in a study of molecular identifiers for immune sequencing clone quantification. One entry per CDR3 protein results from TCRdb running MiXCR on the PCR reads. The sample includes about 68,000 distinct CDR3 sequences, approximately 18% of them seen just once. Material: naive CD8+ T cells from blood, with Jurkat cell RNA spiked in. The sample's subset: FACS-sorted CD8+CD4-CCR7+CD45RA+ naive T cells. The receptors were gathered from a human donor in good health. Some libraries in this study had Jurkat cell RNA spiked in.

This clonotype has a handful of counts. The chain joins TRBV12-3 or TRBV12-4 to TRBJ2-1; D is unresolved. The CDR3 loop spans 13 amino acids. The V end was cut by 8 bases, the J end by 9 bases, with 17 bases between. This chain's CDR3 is CASGSIGWGEQFF. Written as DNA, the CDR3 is TGTGCCAGCGGATCAATAGGTTGGGGTGAGCAGTTCTTC.

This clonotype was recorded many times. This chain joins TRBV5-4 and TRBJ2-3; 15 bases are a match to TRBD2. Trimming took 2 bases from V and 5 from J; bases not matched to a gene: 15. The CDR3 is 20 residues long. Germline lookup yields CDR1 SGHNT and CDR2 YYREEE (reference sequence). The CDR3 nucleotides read TGTGCCAGCAGCTTTTTTATGAAAGAACCGGGACTAGCGGGAGGAGATACGCAGTATTTT. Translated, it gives CASSFFMKEPGLAGGDTQYF. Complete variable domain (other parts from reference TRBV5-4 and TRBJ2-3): ETGVTQSPTHLIKTRGQQVTLRCSSQSGHNTVSWYQQALGQGPQFIFQYYREEENGRGNFPPRFSGLQFPNYSSELNVNALELDDSALYLCASSFFMKEPGLAGGDTQYFGPGTRLTVL.

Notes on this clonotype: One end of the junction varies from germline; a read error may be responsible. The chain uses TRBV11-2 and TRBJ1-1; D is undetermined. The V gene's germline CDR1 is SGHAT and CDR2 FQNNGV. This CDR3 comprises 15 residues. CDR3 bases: TGTGCCAGCAGCAAAACACGGGAGATGAACACTGAAGCTCTCTTT. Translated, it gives CASSKTREMNTEALF.

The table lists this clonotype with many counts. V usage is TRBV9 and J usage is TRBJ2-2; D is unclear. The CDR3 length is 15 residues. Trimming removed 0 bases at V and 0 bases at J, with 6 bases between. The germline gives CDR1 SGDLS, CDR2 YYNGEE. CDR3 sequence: CASSVEAPNTGELFF. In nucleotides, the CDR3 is TGTGCCAGCAGCGTAGAAGCCCCGAACACCGGGGAGCTGTTTTTT.

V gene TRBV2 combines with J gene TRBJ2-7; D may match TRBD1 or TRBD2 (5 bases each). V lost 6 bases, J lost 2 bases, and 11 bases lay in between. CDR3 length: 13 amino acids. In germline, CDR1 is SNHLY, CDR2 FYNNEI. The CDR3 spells CASRGDGTYEQYF. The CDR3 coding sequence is TGTGCCAGCAGAGGGGACGGGACCTACGAGCAGTACTTC.

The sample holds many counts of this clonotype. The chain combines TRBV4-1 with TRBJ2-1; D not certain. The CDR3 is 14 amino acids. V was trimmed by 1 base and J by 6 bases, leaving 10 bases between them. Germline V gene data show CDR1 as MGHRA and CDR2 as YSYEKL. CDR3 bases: TGCGCCAGCAGCCAAGTATCAGGTTCCAATGAGCAGTTCTTC. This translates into CASSQVSGSNEQFF.

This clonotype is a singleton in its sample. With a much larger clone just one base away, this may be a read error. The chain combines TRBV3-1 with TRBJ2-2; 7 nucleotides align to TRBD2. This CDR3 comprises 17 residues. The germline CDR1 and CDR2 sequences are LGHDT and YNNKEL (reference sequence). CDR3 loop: CASSKDLAVLNTGELVF. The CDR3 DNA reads TGTGCCAGCAGCAAAGATCTAGCGGTTCTTAACACCGGGGAGCTGGTTTTT.

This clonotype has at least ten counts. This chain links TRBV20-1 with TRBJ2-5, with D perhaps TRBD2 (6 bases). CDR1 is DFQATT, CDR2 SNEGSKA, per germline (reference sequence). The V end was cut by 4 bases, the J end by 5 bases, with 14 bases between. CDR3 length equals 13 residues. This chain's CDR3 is CSATGTPGETQYF. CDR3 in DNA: TGCAGTGCTACCGGGACTCCAGGGGAGACCCAGTACTTC.

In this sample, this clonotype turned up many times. The CDR3 loop is CASRLGGAGTEAFF. CDR3 bases: TGTGCCAGCAGGCTCGGGGGCGCTGGCACTGAAGCTTTCTTT. The J gene is TRBJ1-1, the V gene TRBV12-3 or TRBV12-4; the D gene is possibly TRBD1 (6 bases). The CDR3 consists of 14 residues. Trimming shortened V by 6 bases and J by 4 bases, and 15 bases separated the two germline ends.

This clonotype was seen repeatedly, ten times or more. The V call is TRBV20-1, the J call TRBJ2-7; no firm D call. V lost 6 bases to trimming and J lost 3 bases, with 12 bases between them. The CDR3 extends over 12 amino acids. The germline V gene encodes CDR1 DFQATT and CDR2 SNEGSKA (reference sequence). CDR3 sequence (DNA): TGCAGTGCCCGAGCCAGCAGCTACGAGCAGTACTTC. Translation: CSARASSYEQYF.

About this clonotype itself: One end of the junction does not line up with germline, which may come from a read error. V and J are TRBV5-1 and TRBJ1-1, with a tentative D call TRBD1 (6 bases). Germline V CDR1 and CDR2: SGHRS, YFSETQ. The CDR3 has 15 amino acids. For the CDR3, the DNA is TGCGCCAGCAGTTCGACAGGTCTTATGAACACTGAAGCTTCCTTT. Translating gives CASSSTGLMNTEASF.

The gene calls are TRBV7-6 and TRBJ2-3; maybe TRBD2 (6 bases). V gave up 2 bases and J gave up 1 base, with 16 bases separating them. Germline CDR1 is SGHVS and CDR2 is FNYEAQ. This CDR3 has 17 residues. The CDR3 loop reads CASSLLGGAAGTDTQYF. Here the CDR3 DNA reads TGTGCCAGCAGCTTATTGGGAGGAGCTGCCGGCACAGATACGCAGTATTTT.

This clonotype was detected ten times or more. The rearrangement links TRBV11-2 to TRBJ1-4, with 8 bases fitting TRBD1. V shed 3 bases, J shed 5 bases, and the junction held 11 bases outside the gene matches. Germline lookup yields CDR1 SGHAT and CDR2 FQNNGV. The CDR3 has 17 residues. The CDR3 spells CASSLGFGGQGNEKLFF. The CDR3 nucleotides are TGTGCCAGCAGCTTGGGGTTTGGCGGACAGGGAAATGAAAAACTGTTTTTT.

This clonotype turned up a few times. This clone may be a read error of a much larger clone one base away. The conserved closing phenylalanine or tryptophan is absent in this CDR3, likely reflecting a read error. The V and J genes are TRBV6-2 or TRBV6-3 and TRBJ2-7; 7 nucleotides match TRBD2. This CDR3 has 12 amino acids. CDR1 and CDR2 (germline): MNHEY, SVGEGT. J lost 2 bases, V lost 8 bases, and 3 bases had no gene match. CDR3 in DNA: TGTGCCAGCGAGCGGGACCCCTACGAGCAGTACCTC. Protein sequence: CASERDPYEQYL.

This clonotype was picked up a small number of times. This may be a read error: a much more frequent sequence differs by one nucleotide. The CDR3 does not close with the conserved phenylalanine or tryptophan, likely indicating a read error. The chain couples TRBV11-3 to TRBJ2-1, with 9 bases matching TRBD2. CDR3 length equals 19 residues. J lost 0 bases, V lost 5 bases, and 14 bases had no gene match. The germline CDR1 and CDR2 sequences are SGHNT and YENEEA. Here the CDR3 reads CASSPRREGSGSSYNEQFS. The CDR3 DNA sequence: TGTGCCAGCAGCCCTCGGCGGGAGGGTAGCGGGAGCTCCTACAATGAGCAGTTCTCC.

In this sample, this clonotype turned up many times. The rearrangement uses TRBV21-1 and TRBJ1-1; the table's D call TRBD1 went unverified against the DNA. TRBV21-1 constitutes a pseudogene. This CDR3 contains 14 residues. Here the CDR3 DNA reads TGTGCCAGCAGCAAGGACAGGGTTGGCACTGAAGCTTTCTTT. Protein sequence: CASSKDRVGTEAFF.

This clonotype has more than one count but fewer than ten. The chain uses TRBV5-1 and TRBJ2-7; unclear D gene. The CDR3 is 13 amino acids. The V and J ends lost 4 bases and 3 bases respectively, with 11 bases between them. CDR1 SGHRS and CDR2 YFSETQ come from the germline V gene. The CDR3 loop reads CASSPNSNYEQYF. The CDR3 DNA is TGCGCCAGCAGCCCAAACAGTAACTACGAGCAGTACTTC. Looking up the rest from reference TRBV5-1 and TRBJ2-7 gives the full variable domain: KAGVTQTPRYLIKTRGQQVTLSCSPISGHRSVSWYQQTPGQGLQFLFEYFSETQRNKGNFPGRFSGRQFSNSRSEMNVSTLELGDSALYLCASSPNSNYEQYFGPGTRLTVT.

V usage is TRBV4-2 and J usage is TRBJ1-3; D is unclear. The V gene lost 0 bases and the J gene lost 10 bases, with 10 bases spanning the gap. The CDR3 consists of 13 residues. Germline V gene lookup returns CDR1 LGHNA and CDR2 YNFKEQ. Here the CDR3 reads CASSQDEGHTIYF. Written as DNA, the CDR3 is TGTGCCAGCAGCCAAGATGAAGGGCATACCATATATTTT.

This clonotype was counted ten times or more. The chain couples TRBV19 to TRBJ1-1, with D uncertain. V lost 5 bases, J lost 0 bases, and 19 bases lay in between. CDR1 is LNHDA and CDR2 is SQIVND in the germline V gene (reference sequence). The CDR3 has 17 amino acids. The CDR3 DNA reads TGTGCCAGTAGTGCCCGTAGGTACCAAGACTTGAACACTGAAGCTTTCTTT. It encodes CASSARRYQDLNTEAFF.

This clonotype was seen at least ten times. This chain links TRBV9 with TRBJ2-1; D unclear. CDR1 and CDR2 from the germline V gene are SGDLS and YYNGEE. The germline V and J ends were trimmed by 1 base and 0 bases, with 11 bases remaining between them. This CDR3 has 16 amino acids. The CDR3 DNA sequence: TGTGCCAGCAGCGTAAGGCTTCAGAGCTCCTACAATGAGCAGTTCTTC. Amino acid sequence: CASSVRLQSSYNEQFF.

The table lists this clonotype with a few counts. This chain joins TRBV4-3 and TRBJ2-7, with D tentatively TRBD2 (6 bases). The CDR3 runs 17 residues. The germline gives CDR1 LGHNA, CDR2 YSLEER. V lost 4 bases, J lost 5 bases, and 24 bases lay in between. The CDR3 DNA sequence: TGCGCCAGCAGCCGCACATGGATAGCGGAGCCACCGGACGAGCAGTACTTC. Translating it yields CASSRTWIAEPPDEQYF.

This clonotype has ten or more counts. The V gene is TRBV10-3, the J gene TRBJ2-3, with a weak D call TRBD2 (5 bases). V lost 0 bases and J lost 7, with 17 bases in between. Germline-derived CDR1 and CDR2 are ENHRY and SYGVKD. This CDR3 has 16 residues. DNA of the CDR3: TGTGCCATCAGTGAGTCGCTAGCAGCCCCATCAAATACGCAGTATTTT. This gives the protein CAISESLAAPSNTQYF.

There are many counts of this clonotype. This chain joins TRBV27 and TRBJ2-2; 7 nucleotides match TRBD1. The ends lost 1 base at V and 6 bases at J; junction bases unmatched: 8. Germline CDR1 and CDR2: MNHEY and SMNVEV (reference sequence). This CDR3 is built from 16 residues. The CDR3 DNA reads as TGTGCCAGCAGTTTATATGAAGGGGGCGCTTCCGGGGAGCTGTTTTTT. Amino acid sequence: CASSLYEGGASGELFF.

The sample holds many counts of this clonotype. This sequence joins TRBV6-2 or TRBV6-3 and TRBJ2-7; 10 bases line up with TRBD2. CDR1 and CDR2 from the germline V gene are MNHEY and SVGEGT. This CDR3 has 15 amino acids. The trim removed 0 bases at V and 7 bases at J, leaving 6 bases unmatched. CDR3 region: CASSYSVAGGREQYF. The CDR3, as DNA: TGTGCCAGCAGTTACTCGGTAGCGGGAGGACGGGAGCAGTACTTC.

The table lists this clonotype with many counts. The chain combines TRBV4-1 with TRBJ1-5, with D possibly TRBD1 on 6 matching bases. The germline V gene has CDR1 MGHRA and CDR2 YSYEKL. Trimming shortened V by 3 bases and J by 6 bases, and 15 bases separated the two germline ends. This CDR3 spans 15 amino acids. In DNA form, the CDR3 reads TGCGCCAGCAGCCACCTTTACCAGGGGAGTCAGCCCCAGCATTTT. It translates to CASSHLYQGSQPQHF.